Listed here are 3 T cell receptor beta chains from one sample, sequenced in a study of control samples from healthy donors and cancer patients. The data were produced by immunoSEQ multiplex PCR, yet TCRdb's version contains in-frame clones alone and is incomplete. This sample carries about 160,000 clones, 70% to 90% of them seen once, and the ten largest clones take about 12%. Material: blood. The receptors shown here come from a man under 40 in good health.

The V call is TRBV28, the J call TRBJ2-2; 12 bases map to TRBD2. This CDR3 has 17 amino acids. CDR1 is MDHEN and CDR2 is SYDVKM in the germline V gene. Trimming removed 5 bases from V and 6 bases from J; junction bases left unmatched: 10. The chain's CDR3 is CASSTLTSGSGAGELFF. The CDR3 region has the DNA TGTGCCAGCAGTACCCTGACTAGCGGGAGTGGCGCCGGGGAGCTGTTTTTT.

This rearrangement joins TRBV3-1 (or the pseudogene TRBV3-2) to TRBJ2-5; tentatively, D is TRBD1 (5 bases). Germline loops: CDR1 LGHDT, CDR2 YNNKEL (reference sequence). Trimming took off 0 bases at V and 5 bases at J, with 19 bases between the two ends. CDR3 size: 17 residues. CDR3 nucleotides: TGTGCCAGCAGCCAAGATCGCACTGGAAGGGGCGTGGAGACCCAGTACTTC. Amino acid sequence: CASSQDRTGRGVETQYF.

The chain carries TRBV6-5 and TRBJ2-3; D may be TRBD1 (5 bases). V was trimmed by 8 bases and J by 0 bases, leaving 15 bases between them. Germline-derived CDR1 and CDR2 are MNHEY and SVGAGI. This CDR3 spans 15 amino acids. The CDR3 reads CASSNRQTSTDTQYF. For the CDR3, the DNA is TGTGCCAGCTCGAATAGACAGACTAGCACAGATACGCAGTATTTT.